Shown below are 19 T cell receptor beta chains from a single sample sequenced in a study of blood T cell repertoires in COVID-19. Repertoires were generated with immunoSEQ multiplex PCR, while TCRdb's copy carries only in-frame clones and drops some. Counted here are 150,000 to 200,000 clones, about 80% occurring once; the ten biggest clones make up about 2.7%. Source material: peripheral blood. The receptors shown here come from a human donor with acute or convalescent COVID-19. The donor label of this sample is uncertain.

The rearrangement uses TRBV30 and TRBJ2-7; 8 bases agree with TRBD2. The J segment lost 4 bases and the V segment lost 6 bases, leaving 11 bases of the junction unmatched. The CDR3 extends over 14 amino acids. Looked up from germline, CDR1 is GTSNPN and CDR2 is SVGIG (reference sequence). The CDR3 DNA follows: TGTGCCTGTTCTCGGGGGGGAGTCGCGTACGAGCAGTACTTC. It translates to CACSRGGVAYEQYF.

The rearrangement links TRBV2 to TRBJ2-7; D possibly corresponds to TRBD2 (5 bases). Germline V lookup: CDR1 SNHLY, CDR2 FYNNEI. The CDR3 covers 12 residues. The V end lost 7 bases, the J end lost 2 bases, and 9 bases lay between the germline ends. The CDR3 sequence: CASKRLAYEQYF. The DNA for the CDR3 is TGTGCCAGCAAGCGGCTGGCCTACGAGCAGTACTTC.

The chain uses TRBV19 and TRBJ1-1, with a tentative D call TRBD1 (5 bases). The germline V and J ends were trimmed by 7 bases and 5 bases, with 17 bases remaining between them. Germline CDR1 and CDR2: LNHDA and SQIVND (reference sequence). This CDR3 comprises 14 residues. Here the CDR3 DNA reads TGTGCCAGTACCGGGACTGGGGCGGATACTGAAGCTTTCTTT. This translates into CASTGTGADTEAFF.

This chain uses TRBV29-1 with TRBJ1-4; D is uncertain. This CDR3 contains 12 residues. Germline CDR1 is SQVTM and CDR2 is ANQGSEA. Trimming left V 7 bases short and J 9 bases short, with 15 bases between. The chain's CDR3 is CSAAQLGQKLFF. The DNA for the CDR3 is TGCAGCGCGGCACAGTTGGGTCAAAAACTGTTTTTT. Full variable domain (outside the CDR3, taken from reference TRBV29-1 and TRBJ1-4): SAVISQKPSRDICQRGTSLTIQCQVDSQVTMMFWYRQQPGQSLTLIATANQGSEATYESGFVIDKFPISRPNLTFSTLTVSNMSPEDSSIYLCSAAQLGQKLFFGSGTQLSVL.

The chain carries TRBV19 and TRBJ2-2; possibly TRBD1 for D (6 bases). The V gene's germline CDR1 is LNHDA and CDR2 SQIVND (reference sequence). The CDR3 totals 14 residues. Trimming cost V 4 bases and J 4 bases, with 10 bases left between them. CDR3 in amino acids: CASSTRGGTGELFF. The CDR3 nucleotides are TGTGCCAGTAGTACCAGGGGTGGCACCGGGGAGCTGTTTTTT.

Written as DNA, the CDR3 is TGTGCCAGCAGCCCCGGGTCCAAAGGGGTTCGAGAGCAGTACTTC. This encodes CASSPGSKGVREQYF. This chain joins TRBV5-4 and TRBJ2-7; tentative D call: TRBD1 (5 bases). Trimming left V 4 bases short and J 7 bases short, with 21 bases between. Looked up from germline, CDR1 is SGHNT and CDR2 is YYREEE (reference sequence). The CDR3 spans 15 residues.

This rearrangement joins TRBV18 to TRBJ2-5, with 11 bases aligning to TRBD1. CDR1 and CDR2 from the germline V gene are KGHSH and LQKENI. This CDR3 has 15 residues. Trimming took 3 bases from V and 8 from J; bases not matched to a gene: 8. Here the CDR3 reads CASSPGTGGERTQYF. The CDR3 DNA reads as TGTGCCAGCTCACCCGGGACAGGGGGTGAACGAACCCAGTACTTC.

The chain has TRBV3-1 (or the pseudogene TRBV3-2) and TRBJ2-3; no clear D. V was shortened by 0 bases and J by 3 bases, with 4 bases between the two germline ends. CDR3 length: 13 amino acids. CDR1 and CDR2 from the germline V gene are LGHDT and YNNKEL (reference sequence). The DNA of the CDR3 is TGTGCCAGCAGCCAAGACGGGACAGATACGCAGTATTTT. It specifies CASSQDGTDTQYF.

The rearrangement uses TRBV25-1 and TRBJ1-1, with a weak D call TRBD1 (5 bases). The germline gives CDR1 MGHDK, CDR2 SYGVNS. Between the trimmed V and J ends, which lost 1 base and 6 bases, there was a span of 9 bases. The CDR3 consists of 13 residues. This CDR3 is CASSEWGVPEAFF. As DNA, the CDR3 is TGTGCCAGCAGTGAATGGGGGGTCCCTGAAGCTTTCTTT.

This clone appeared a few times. CDR3 sequence: CASSSTGAPSPLHF. Written as DNA, the CDR3 is TGTGCCAGCAGCTCGACAGGGGCGCCTTCGCCCCTCCACTTT. The chain joins TRBV5-4 to TRBJ1-6, with 8 bases aligning to TRBD1. The CDR3 contains 14 residues. The V segment lost 3 bases and the J segment 13 bases; nucleotides outside the gene matches: 9. Germline assignment: CDR1 SGHNT and CDR2 YYREEE (reference sequence). Complete variable domain (other parts from reference TRBV5-4 and TRBJ1-6): ETGVTQSPTHLIKTRGQQVTLRCSSQSGHNTVSWYQQALGQGPQFIFQYYREEENGRGNFPPRFSGLQFPNYSSELNVNALELDDSALYLCASSSTGAPSPLHFGNGTRLTVT.

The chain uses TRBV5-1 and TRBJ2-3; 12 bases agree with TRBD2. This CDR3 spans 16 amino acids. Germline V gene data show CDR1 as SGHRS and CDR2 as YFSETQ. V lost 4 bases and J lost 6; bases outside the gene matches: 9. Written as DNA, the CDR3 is TGCGCCAGCAGCCAAACTAGCGGGGGGCCCGGGGATACGCAGTATTTT. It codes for CASSQTSGGPGDTQYF.

CDR3 loop: CASSLNAGGKGELFF. The CDR3 bases are TGTGCCAGCAGCTTGAACGCGGGGGGCAAGGGGGAGCTGTTTTTT. The rearrangement joins TRBV11-2 to TRBJ2-2; the match to TRBD2 covers 8 bases. Per germline, CDR1 SGHAT and CDR2 FQNNGV. Trimming at V came to 3 bases and at J to 8 bases, leaving 8 bases not matched to a gene. The CDR3 has 15 amino acids.

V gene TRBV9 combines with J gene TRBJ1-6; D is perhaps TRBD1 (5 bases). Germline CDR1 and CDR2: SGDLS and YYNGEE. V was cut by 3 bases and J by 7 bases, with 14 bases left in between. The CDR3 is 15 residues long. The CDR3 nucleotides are TGTGCCAGCAGCGCCGGGACTGCACCGAATTCACCCCTCCACTTT. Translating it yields CASSAGTAPNSPLHF.

This CDR3 reads CASSEQKTSGSSYNEQFF. The DNA of the CDR3 is TGTGCCAGCAGTGAGCAGAAGACTAGCGGGAGTTCCTACAATGAGCAGTTCTTC. The chain carries TRBV25-1 and TRBJ2-1; TRBD2 agrees at 12 bases. The CDR3 extends over 18 amino acids. With V trimmed by 3 bases and J by 1 base, 7 bases remained unmatched. Per germline, CDR1 MGHDK and CDR2 SYGVNS.

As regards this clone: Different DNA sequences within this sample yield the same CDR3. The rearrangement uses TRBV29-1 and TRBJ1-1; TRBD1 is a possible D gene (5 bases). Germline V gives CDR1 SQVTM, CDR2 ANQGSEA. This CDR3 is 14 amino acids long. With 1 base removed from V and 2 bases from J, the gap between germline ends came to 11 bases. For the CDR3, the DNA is TGCAGCGTTGAAGTCACGGGGGTCAACACTGAAGCTTTCTTT. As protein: CSVEVTGVNTEAFF.

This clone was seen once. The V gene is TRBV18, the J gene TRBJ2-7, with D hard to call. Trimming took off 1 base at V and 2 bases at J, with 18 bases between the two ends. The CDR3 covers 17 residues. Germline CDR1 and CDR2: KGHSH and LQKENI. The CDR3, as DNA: TGTGCCAGCTCACCACTGCCGGCGGCAACCCTACCCTACGAGCAGTACTTC. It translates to CASSPLPAATLPYEQYF.

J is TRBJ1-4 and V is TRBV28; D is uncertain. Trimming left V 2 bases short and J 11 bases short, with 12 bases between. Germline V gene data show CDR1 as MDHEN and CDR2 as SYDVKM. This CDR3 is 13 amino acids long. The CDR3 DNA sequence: TGTGCCAGCAGTTTAAGGATAGAGGGCAAACTGTTTTTT. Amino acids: CASSLRIEGKLFF.

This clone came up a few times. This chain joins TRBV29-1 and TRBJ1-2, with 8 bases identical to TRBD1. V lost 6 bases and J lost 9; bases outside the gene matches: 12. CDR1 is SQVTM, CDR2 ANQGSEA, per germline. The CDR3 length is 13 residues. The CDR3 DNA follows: TGCAGCGTCTCGACAGGGGTGGGGGACCGCTACACCTTC. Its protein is CSVSTGVGDRYTF.

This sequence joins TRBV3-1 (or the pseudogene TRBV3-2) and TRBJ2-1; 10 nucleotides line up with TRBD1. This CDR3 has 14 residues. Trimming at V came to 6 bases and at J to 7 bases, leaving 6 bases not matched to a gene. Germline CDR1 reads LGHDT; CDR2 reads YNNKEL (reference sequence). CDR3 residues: CASRSRDRGNEQFF. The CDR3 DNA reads TGTGCCAGCAGGAGCCGGGACAGGGGTAATGAGCAGTTCTTC.